This TCR beta chain is drawn from a study of control samples from healthy donors and cancer patients. TCRdb's copy holds only in-frame clones and misses some; the assay was immunoSEQ multiplex PCR. Of around 130,000 clones in the sample, 70% to 90% were seen once. There are 16 residues in the CDR3. Germline V lookup: CDR1 KGHSH, CDR2 LQKENI. Trimming cost V 0 bases and J 0 bases; bases outside gene matches: 2. This receptor was identified in a man aged 50-59 years in good health. The source material was blood. This chain links TRBV18 with TRBJ2-5; 9 bases map to TRBD2. CDR3 coding DNA: TGTGCCAGCTCACCACCAAGCGGGGGGTACCAAGAGACCCAGTACTTC. Residues: CASSPPSGGYQETQYF. Full variable domain (outside the CDR3, taken from reference TRBV18 and TRBJ2-5): NAGVMQNPRHLVRRRGQEARLRCSPMKGHSHVYWYRQLPEEGLKFMVYLQKENIIDESGMPKERFSAEFPKEGPSILRIQQVVRGDSAAYFCASSPPSGGYQETQYFGPGTRLLVL.